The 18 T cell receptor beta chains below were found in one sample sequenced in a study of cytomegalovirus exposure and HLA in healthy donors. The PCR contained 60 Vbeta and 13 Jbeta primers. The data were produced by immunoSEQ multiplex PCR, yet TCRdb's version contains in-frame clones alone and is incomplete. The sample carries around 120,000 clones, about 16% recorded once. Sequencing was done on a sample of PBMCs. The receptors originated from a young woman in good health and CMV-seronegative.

For the CDR3, the DNA is TGTGCCTGGAGTGTACTCCGACAGGGCAATTCACCCCTCCACTTT. Its translation is CAWSVLRQGNSPLHF. The chain combines TRBV30 with TRBJ1-6; 7 bases match TRBD1. The CDR3 consists of 15 residues. The V segment lost 0 bases and the J segment 7 bases; nucleotides outside the gene matches: 6. CDR1 is GTSNPN, CDR2 SVGIG, per germline (reference sequence).

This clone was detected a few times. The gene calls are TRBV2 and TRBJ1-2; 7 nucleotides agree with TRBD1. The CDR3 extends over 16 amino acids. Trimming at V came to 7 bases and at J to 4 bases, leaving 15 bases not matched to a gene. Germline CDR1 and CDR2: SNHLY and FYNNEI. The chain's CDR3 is CASTARHPGQTYGYTF. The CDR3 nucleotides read TGTGCCAGCACCGCACGCCACCCGGGACAGACCTATGGCTACACCTTC.

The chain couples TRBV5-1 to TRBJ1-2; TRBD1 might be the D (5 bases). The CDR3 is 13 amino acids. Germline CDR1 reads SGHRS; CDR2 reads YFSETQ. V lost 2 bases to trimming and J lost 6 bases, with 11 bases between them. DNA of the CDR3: TGCGCCAGCAGCTTTGGGGCGATCGATGGCTACACCTTC. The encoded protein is CASSFGAIDGYTF.

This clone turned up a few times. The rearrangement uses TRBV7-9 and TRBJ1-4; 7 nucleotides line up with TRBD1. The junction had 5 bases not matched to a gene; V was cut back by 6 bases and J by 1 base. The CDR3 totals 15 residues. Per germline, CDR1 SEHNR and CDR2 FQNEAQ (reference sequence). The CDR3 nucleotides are TGTGCCAGCAGACCAGACAGGGTAACTAATGAAAAACTGTTTTTT. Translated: CASRPDRVTNEKLFF. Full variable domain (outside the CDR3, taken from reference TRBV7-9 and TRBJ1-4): DTGVSQNPRHKITKRGQNVTFRCDPISEHNRLYWYRQTLGQGPEFLTYFQNEAQLEKSRLLSDRFSAERPKGSFSTLEIQRTEQGDSAMYLCASRPDRVTNEKLFFGSGTQLSVL.

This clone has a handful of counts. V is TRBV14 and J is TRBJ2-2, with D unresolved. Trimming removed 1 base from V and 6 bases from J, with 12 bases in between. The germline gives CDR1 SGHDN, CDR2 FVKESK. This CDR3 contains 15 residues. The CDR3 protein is CASSQGRIEAGELFF. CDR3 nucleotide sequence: TGTGCCAGCAGCCAAGGCCGGATAGAGGCCGGGGAGCTGTTTTTT.

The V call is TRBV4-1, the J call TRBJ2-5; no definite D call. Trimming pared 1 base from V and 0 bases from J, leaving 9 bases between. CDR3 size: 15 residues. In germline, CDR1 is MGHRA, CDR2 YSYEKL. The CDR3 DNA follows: TGCGCCAGCAGCCAAGTGTGGGCCTACCAAGAGACCCAGTACTTC. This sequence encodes CASSQVWAYQETQYF.

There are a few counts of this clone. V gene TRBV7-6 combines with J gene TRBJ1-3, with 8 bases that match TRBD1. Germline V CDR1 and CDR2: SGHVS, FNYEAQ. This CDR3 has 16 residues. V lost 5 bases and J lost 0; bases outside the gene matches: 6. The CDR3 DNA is TGTGCCAGCAGCCGTGGACAGGGAAACTCTGGAAACACCATATATTTT. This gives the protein CASSRGQGNSGNTIYF. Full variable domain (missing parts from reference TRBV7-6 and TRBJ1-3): GAGVSQSPRYKVTKRGQDVALRCDPISGHVSLYWYRQALGQGPEFLTYFNYEAQQDKSGLPNDRFSAERPEGSISTLTIQRTEQRDSAMYRCASSRGQGNSGNTIYFGEGSWLTVV.

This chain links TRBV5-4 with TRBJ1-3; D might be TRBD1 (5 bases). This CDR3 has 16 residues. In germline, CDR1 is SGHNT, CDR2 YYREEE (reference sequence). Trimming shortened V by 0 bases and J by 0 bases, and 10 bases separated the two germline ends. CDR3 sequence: CASSLGSGLSGNTIYF. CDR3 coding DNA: TGTGCCAGCAGCTTGGGGTCAGGGCTCTCTGGAAACACCATATATTTT.

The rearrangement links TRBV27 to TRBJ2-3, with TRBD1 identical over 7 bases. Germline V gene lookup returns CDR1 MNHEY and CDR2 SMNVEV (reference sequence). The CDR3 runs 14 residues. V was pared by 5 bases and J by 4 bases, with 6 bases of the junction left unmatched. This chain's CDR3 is CASSPGTVADTQYF. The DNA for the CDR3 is TGTGCCAGCAGTCCCGGGACAGTAGCAGATACGCAGTATTTT.

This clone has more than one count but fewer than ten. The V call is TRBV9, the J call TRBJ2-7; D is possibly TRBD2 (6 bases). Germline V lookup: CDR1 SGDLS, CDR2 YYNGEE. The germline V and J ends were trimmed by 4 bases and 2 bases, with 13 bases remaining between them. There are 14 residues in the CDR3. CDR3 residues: CASSPRTTPYEQYF. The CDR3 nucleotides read TGTGCCAGCAGCCCCCGGACTACACCCTACGAGCAGTACTTC.

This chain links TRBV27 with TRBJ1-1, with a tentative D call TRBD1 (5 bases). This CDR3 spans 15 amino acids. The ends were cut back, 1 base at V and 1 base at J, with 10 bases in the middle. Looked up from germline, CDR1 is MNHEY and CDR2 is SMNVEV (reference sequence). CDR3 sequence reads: CASSLCGHTNTEAFF. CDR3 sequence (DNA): TGTGCCAGCAGTTTATGCGGACATACGAACACTGAAGCTTTCTTT.

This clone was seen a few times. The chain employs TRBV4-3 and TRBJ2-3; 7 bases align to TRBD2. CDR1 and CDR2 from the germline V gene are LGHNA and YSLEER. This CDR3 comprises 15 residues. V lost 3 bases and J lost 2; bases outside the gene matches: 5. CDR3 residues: CASSQNLAVTDTQYF. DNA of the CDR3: TGCGCCAGCAGCCAGAATCTAGCGGTCACAGATACGCAGTATTTT.

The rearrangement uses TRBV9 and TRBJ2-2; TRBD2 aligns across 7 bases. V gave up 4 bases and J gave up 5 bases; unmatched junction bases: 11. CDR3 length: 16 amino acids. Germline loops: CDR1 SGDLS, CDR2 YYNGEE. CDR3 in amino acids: CASSPSSGGGTGELFF. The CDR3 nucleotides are TGTGCCAGCAGCCCTTCTAGCGGAGGTGGTACCGGGGAGCTGTTTTTT.

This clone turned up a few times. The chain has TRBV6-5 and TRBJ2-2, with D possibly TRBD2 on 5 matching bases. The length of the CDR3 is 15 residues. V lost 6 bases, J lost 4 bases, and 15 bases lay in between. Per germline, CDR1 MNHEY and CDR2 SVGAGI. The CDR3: CASSASGTFTGELFF. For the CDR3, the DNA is TGTGCCAGCAGCGCGAGCGGAACTTTCACCGGGGAGCTGTTTTTT.

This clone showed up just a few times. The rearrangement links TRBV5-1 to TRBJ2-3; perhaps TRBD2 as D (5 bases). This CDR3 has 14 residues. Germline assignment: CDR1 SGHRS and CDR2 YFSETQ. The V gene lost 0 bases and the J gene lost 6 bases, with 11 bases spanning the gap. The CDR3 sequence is CASSLGTWADTQYF. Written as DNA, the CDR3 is TGCGCCAGCAGCTTGGGGACTTGGGCGGATACGCAGTATTTT.

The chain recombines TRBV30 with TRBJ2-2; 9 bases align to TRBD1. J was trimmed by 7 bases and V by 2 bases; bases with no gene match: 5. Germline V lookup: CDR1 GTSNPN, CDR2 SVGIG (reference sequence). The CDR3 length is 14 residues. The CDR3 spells CAWSTGTGIGELFF. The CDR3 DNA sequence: TGTGCCTGGAGTACGGGGACAGGGATCGGGGAGCTGTTTTTT.

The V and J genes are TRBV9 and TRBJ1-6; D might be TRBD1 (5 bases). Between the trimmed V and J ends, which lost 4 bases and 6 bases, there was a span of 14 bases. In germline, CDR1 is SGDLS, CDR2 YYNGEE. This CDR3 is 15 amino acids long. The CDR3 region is CASSTVGGGNSPLHF. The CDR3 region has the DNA TGTGCCAGCAGCACCGTGGGGGGGGGTAATTCACCCCTCCACTTT.

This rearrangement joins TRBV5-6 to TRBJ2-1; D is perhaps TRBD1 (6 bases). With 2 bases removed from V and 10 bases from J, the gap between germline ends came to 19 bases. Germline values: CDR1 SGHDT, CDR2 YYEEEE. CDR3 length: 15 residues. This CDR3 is CASSFSRDKFREQFF. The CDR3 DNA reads TGTGCCAGCAGCTTTAGCCGGGACAAGTTTCGGGAGCAGTTCTTC.